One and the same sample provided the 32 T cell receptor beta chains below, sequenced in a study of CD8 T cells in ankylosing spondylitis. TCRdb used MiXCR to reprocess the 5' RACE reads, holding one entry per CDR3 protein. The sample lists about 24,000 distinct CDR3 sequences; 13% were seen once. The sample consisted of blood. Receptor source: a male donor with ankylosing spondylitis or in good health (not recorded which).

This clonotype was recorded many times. The CDR3 DNA follows: TGTGCCAGCAGTTCAACAGGGGGGGGAGAGACCCAGTACTTC. Translated: CASSSTGGGETQYF. V gene TRBV28 combines with J gene TRBJ2-5; tentatively, D is TRBD1 (8 bases). The CDR3 has 14 residues. Germline lookup yields CDR1 MDHEN and CDR2 SYDVKM. Trimming removed 4 bases at V and 4 bases at J, with 13 bases between.

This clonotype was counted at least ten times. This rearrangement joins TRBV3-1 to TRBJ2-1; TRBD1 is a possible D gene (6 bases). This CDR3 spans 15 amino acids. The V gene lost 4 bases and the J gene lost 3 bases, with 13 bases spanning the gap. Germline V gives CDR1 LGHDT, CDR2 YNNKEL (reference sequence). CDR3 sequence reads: CASSPSAGVYNEQFF. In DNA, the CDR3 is TGTGCCAGCAGCCCCTCGGCAGGGGTCTACAATGAGCAGTTCTTC.

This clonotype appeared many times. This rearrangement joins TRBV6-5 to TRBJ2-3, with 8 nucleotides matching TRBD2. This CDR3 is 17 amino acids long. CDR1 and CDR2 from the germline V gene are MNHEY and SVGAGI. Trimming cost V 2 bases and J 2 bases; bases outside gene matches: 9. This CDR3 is CASSYQRGTSVTDTQYF. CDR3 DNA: TGTGCCAGCAGTTACCAACGTGGGACTAGTGTCACAGATACGCAGTATTTT.

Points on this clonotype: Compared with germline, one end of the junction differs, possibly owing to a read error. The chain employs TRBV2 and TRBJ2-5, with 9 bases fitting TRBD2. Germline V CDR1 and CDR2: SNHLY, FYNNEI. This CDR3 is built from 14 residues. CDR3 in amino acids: CASSLSGGIEAQYF. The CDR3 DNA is TGTGCCAGCAGCCTAAGCGGGGGGATAGAGGCCCAGTACTTC. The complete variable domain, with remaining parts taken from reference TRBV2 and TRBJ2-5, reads EPEVTQTPSHQVTQMGQEVILRCVPISNHLYFYWYRQILGQKVEFLVSFYNNEISEKSEIFDDQFSVERPDGSNFTLKIRSTKLEDSAMYFCASSLSGGIEAQYFGPGTRLLVL.

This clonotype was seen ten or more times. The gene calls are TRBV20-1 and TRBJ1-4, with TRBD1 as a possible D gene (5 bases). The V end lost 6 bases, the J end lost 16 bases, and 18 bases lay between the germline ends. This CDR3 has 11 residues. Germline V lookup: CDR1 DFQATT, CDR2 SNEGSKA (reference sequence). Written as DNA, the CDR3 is TGCAGTGCCGCGGGTAACGGACATCAGTTTTTT. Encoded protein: CSAAGNGHQFF.

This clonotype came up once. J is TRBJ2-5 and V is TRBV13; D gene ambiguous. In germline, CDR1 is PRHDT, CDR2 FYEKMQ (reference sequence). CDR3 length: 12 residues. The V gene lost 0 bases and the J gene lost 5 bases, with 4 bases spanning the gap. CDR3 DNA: TGTGCCAGCAGCTTAGGGATGGAGACCCAGTACTTC. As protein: CASSLGMETQYF.

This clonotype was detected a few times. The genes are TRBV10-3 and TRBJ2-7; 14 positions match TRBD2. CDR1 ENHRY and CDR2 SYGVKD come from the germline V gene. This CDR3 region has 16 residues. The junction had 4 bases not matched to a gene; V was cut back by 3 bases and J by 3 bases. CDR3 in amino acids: CAISDPGTSGSYEQYF. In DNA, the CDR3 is TGTGCCATCAGTGATCCCGGGACTAGCGGGAGCTACGAGCAGTACTTC.

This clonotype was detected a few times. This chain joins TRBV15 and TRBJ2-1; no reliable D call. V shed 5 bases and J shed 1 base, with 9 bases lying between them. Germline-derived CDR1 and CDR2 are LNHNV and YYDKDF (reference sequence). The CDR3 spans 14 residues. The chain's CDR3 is CATSRPESYNEQFF. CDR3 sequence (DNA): TGTGCCACCAGCCGCCCTGAGTCCTACAATGAGCAGTTCTTC. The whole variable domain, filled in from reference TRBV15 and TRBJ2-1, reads DAMVIQNPRYQVTQFGKPVTLSCSQTLNHNVMYWYQQKSSQAPKLLFHYYDKDFNNEADTPDNFQSRRPNTSFCFLDIRSPGLGDTAMYLCATSRPESYNEQFFGPGTRLTVL.

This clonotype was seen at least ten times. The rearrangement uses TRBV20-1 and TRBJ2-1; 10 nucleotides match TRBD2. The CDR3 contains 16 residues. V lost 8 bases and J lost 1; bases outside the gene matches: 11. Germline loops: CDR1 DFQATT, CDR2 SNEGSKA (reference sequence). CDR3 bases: TGCAGTTCCGCCGGGGGGACTAGCGCGTCCTACAATGAGCAGTTCTTC. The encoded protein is CSSAGGTSASYNEQFF.

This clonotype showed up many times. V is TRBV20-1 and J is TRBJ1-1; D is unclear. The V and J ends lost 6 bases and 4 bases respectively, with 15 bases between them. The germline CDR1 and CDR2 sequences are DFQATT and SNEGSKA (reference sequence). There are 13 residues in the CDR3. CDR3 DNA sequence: TGCAGTGCAGTACCGGGTTTGGGCACTGAAGCTTTCTTT. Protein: CSAVPGLGTEAFF.

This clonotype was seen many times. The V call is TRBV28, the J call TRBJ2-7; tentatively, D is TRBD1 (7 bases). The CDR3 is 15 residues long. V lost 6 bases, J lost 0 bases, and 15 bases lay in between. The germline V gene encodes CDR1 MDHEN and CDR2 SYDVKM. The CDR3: CASSGGDSLSYEQYF. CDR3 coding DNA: TGTGCCAGCAGCGGCGGGGACAGCCTCTCCTACGAGCAGTACTTC.

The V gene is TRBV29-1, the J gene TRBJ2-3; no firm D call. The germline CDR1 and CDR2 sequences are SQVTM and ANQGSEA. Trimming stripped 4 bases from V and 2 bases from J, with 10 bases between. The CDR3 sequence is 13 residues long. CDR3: CSVGLSYTDTQYF. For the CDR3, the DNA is TGCAGCGTTGGACTGTCTTACACAGATACGCAGTATTTT.

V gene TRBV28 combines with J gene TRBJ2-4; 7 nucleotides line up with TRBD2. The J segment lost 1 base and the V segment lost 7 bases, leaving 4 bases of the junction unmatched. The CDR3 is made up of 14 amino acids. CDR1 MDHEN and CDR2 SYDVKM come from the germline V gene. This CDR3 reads CASNLGGAKNIQYF. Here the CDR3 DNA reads TGTGCCAGCAATTTGGGGGGGGCCAAAAACATTCAGTACTTC.

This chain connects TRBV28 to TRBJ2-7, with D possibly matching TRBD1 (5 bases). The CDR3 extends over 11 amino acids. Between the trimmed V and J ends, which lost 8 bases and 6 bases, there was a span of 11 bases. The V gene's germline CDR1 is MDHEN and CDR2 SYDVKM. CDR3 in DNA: TGTGCCAGCGAAGGGGATACCGAGCAGTACTTC. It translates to CASEGDTEQYF.

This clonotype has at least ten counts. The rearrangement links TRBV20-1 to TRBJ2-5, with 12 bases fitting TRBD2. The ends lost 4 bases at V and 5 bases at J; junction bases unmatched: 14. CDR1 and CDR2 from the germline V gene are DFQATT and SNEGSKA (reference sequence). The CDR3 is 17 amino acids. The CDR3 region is CSATPGTSGSSGETQYF. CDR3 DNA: TGCAGTGCTACCCCCGGGACTAGCGGGTCTTCCGGCGAGACCCAGTACTTC.

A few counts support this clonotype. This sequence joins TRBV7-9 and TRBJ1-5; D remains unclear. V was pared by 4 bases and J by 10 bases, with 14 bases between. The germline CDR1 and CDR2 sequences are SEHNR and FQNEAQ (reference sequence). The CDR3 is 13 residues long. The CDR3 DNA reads TGTGCCAGCAGCTCCTCGGCGGACCGACCCCAGCATTTT. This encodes CASSSSADRPQHF.

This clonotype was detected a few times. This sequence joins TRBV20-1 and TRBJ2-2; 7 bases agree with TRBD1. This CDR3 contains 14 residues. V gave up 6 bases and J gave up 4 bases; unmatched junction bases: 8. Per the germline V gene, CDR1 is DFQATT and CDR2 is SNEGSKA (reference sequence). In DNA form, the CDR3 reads TGCAGTGCGGGCGACAGGGATACCACCGGGGAGCTGTTTTTT. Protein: CSAGDRDTTGELFF.

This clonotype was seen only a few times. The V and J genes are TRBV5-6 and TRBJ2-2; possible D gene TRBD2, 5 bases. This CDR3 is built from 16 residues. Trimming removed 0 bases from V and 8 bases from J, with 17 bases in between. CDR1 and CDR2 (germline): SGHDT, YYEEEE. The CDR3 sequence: CASSLDSGFSLGELFF. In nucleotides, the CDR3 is TGTGCCAGCAGCTTGGACAGCGGATTCTCTTTAGGGGAGCTGTTTTTT.

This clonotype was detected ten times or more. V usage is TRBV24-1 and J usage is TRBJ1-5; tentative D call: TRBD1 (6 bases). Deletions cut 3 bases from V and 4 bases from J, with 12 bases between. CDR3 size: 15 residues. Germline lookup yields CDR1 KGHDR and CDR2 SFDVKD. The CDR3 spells CATSDVGGRNQPQHF. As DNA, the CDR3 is TGTGCCACCAGTGATGTCGGGGGGCGAAATCAGCCCCAGCATTTT.

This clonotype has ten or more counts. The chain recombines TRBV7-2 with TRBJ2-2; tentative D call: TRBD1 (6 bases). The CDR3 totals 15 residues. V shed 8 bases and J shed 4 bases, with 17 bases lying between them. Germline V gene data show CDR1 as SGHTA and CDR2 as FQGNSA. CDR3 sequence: CASSIQGKSTGELFF. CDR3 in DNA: TGTGCCAGCTCCATCCAGGGGAAAAGCACCGGGGAGCTGTTTTTT.

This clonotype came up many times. The CDR3 nucleotides are TGCGCCAGCAGCCCGAGACTAGGTGAGCAGTTCTTC. Encoded protein: CASSPRLGEQFF. This rearrangement joins TRBV5-1 to TRBJ2-1, with D possibly matching TRBD2 (6 bases). This CDR3 spans 12 amino acids. With 4 bases removed from V and 9 bases from J, the gap between germline ends came to 11 bases. CDR1 is SGHRS, CDR2 YFSETQ, per germline.

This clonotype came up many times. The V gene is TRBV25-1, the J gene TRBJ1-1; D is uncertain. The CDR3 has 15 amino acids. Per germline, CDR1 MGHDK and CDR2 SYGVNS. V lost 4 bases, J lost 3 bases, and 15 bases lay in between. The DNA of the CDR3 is TGTGCCAGCAGTGTTGCAGGACCGGTATACACTGAAGCTTTCTTT. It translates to CASSVAGPVYTEAFF.

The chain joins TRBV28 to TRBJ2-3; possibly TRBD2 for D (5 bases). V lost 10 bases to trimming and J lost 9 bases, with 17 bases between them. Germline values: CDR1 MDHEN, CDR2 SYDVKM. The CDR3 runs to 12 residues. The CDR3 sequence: CATYVDSRTQYF. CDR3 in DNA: TGTGCCACCTACGTGGACTCGCGCACGCAGTATTTT.

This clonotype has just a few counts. DNA of the CDR3: TGTGCCAGCAGCCGTAGGGGGGGACACGGGGAGCTGTTTTTT. Translating it yields CASSRRGGHGELFF. The J gene is TRBJ2-2, the V gene TRBV6-5; a possible D gene is TRBD2 (7 bases). V shed 6 bases and J shed 7 bases, with 15 bases lying between them. There are 14 residues in the CDR3. The germline gives CDR1 MNHEY, CDR2 SVGAGI.

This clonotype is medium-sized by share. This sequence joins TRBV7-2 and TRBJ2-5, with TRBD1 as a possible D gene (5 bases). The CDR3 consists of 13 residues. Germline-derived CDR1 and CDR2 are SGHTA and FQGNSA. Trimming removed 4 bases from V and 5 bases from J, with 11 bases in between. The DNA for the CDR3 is TGTGCCAGCAGCTCCAGGGTCCAGGAGACCCAGTACTTC. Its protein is CASSSRVQETQYF.

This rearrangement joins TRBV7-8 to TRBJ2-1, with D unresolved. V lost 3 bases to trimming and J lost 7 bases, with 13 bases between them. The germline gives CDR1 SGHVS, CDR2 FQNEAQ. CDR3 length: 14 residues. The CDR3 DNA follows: TGTGCCAGCAGCTTTAGTCCAGCGAGTAATGAGCAGTTCTTC. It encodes CASSFSPASNEQFF.

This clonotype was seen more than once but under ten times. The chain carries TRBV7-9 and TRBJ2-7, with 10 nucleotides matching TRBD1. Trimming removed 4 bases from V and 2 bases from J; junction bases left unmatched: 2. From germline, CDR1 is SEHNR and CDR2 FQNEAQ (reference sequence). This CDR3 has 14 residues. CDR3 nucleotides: TGTGCCAGCAGCTCGGGACAGGGGACCTACGAGCAGTACTTC. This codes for CASSSGQGTYEQYF.

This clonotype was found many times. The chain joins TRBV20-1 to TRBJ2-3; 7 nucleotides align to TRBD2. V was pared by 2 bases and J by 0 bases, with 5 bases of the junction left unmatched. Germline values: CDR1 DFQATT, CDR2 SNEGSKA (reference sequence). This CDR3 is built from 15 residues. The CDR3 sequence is CSARLAGVSTDTQYF. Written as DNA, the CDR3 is TGCAGTGCTAGACTCGCGGGGGTTAGCACAGATACGCAGTATTTT.

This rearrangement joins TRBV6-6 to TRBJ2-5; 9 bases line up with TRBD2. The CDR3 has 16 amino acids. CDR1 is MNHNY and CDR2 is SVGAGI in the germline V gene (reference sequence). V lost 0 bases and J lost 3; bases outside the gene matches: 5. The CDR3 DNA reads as TGTGCCAGCAGTTACTCGAGCGGGGGGTCCGAAGAGACCCAGTACTTC. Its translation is CASSYSSGGSEETQYF.

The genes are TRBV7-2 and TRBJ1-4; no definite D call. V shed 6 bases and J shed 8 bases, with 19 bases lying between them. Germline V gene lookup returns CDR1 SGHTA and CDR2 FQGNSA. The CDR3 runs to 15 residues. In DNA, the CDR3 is TGTGCCAGCAGTTTCGCTAGGAACCCAAACGAAAAACTGTTTTTT. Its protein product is CASSFARNPNEKLFF.

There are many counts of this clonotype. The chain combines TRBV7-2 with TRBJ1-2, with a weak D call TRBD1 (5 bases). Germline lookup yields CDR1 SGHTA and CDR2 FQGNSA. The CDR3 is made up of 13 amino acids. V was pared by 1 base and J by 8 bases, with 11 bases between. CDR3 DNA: TGTGCCAGCAGCTTAGAAGGGGTGGCGGGCTACACCTTC. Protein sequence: CASSLEGVAGYTF. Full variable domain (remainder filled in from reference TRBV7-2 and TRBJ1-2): GAGVSQSPSNKVTEKGKDVELRCDPISGHTALYWYRQSLGQGLEFLIYFQGNSAPDKSGLPSDRFSAERTGGSVSTLTIQRTQQEDSAVYLCASSLEGVAGYTFGSGTRLTVV.

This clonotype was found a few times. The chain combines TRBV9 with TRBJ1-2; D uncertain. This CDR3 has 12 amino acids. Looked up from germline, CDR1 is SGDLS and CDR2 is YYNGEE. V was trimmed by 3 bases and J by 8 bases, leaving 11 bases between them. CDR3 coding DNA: TGTGCCAGCAGCGGGTTTCCGAGAGGCTACACCTTC. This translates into CASSGFPRGYTF.